A single sample gave rise to the 9 T cell receptor beta chains below, sequenced in a study of CD8+ T cells in alopecia areata. Extracted RNA was reverse transcribed into cDNA, the sequencing template. Using immunoSEQ multiplex PCR, the repertoire was profiled, and TCRdb retains in-frame clones only, with some absent. The profile shows roughly 140,000 clones, less than 65% of them singletons. Sequences were obtained from CD8+ T cells sorted from blood. The receptor source for this set is a human donor in good health.

This clone was counted only a few times. The chain combines TRBV6-5 with TRBJ2-2; D gene unclear. The CDR3 totals 13 residues. Per germline, CDR1 MNHEY and CDR2 SVGAGI. Trimming removed 5 bases from V and 5 bases from J, with 9 bases in between. CDR3 coding DNA: TGTGCCAGCAGTCCCGACCCGACCGGGGAGCTGTTTTTT. Its translation: CASSPDPTGELFF.

This chain links TRBV4-1 with TRBJ2-2; a weak D match, TRBD1 (5 bases). The CDR3 has 16 amino acids. CDR1 and CDR2 (germline): MGHRA, YSYEKL. V was shortened by 0 bases and J by 1 base, with 9 bases between the two germline ends. CDR3 amino acids: CASSQDGAWNTGELFF. Written as DNA, the CDR3 is TGCGCCAGCAGCCAAGATGGGGCATGGAACACCGGGGAGCTGTTTTTT.

The V and J genes are TRBV7-2 and TRBJ1-1; the D gene is possibly TRBD1 (6 bases). Trimming removed 1 base from V and 4 bases from J, with 16 bases in between. CDR1 is SGHTA and CDR2 is FQGNSA in the germline V gene. The CDR3 length is 16 residues. CDR3 amino acids: CASSLVRGQGSTEAFF. The CDR3 region has the DNA TGTGCCAGCAGCTTAGTGCGGGGGCAGGGGAGCACTGAAGCTTTCTTT.

Only a few counts were recorded for this clone. The gene calls are TRBV5-1 and TRBJ1-1; D gene uncertain. This CDR3 is 14 amino acids long. CDR1 is SGHRS, CDR2 YFSETQ, per germline. Trimming stripped 0 bases from V and 1 base from J, with 7 bases between. CDR3 region: CASSLGGSNTEAFF. CDR3 in DNA: TGCGCCAGCAGCTTGGGCGGGTCGAACACTGAAGCTTTCTTT.

In its sample, this clone was seen a few times. The V and J genes are TRBV27 and TRBJ2-2; 8 nucleotides align to TRBD1. The CDR3 runs to 16 residues. Germline V gene data show CDR1 as MNHEY and CDR2 as SMNVEV (reference sequence). The V segment lost 5 bases and the J segment 1 base; nucleotides outside the gene matches: 6. The chain's CDR3 is CASSQPGTGNTGELFF. The CDR3 DNA follows: TGTGCCAGCAGTCAACCCGGGACAGGGAACACCGGGGAGCTGTTTTTT.

In its sample, this clone was seen a few times. This chain uses TRBV14 with TRBJ2-1, with 9 bases that match TRBD2. Looked up from germline, CDR1 is SGHDN and CDR2 is FVKESK. With 3 bases clipped from V and 7 bases from J, the junction kept 16 bases outside the gene matches. The CDR3 runs to 18 residues. CDR3 in DNA: TGTGCCAGCAGCCAGATGGGGAACGTAAGACTAGCGGTTAATGAGCAGTTCTTC. Its translation: CASSQMGNVRLAVNEQFF.

The V and J genes are TRBV6-6 and TRBJ2-7; 10 nucleotides line up with TRBD1. The germline V gene has CDR1 MNHNY and CDR2 SVGAGI (reference sequence). The CDR3 contains 16 residues. J was trimmed by 5 bases and V by 6 bases; bases with no gene match: 13. The CDR3: CASSQWGQGSGDEQYF. The DNA for the CDR3 is TGTGCCAGCAGCCAATGGGGACAGGGGTCCGGAGACGAGCAGTACTTC.

This clone was counted a few times. The V call is TRBV5-1, the J call TRBJ2-1, with D possibly matching TRBD2 (5 bases). Trimming removed 4 bases from V and 5 bases from J, with 22 bases in between. The CDR3 extends over 17 amino acids. Germline values: CDR1 SGHRS, CDR2 YFSETQ. The CDR3, as DNA: TGCGCCAGCAGCCCCGCAGGACCCTCGTCCGGGGACAATGAGCAGTTCTTC. This sequence encodes CASSPAGPSSGDNEQFF. Filled out from reference TRBV5-1 and TRBJ2-1, the complete variable domain reads KAGVTQTPRYLIKTRGQQVTLSCSPISGHRSVSWYQQTPGQGLQFLFEYFSETQRNKGNFPGRFSGRQFSNSRSEMNVSTLELGDSALYLCASSPAGPSSGDNEQFFGPGTRLTVL.

The chain's CDR3 is CSVSPAGGYTGELFF. The CDR3 DNA is TGCAGCGTTTCCCCAGCTGGGGGATACACCGGGGAGCTGTTTTTT. The chain has TRBV29-1 and TRBJ2-2; D assignment may be TRBD1 or TRBD2 (5 bases each). The CDR3 covers 15 residues. Germline V gene data show CDR1 as SQVTM and CDR2 as ANQGSEA. The V gene lost 5 bases and the J gene lost 3 bases, with 16 bases spanning the gap.